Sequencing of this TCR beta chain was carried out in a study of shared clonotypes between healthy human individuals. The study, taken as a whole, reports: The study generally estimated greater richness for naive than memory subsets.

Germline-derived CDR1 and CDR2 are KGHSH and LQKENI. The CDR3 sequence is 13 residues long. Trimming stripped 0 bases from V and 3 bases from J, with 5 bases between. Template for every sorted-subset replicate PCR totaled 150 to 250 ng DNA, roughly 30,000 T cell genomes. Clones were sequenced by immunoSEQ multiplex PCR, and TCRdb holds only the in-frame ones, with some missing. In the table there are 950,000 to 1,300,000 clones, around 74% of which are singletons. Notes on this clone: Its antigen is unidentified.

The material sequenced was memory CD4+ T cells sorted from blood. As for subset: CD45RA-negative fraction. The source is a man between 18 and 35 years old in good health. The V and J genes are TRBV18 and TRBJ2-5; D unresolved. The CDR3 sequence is CASSPPIKETQYF. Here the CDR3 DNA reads TGTGCCAGCTCACCACCGATTAAAGAGACCCAGTACTTC.